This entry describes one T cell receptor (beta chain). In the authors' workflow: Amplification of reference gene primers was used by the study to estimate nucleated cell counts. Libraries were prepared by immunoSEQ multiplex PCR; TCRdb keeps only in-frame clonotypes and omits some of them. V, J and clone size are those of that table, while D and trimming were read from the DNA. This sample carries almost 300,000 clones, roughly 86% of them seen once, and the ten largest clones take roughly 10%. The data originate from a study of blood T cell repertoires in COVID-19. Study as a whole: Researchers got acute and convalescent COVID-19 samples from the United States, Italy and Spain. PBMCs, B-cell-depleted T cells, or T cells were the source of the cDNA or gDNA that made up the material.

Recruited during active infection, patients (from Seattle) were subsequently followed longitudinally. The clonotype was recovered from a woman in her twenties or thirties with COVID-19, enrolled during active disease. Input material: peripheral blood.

The CDR3, as DNA: TGTGCCAGCAGAAAACGTCAGGGTGGGAACACTGAAGCTTTCTTT. Translating it yields CASRKRQGGNTEAFF. This sequence joins TRBV4-2 and TRBJ1-1, with a tentative D call TRBD1 (5 bases). Germline V CDR1 and CDR2: LGHNA, YNFKEQ. Trimming left V 6 bases short and J 1 base short, with 15 bases between. This CDR3 contains 15 residues.